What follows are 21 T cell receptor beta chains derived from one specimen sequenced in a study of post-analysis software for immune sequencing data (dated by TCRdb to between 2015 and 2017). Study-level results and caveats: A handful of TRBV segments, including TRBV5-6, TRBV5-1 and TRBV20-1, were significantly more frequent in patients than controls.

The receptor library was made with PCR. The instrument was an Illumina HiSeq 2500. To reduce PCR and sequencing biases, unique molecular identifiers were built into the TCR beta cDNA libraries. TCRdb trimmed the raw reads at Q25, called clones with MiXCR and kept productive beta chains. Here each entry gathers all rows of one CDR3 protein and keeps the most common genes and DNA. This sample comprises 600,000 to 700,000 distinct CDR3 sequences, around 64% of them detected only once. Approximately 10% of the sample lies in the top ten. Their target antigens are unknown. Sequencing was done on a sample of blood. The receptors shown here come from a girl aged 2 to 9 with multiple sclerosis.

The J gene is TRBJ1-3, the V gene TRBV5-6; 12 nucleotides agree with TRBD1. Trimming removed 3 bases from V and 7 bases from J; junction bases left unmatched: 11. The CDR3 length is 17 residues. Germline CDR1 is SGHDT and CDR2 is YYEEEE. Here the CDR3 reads CASSSISGTGGRNTIYF. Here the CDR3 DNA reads TGTGCCAGCAGCTCGATTTCCGGGACAGGGGGCAGGAACACCATATATTTT.

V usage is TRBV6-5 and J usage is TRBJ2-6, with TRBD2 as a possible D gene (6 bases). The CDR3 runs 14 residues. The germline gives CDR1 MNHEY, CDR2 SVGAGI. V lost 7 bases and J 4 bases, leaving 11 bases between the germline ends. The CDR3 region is CASKAGSGANVLTF. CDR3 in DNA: TGTGCCAGCAAGGCGGGGTCAGGGGCCAACGTCCTGACTTTC.

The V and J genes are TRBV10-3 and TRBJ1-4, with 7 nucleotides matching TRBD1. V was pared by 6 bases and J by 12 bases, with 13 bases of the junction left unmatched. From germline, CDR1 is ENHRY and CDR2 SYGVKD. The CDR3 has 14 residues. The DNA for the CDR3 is TGTGCCATCAGCGCCGGGACAGTGGAGGGACAACTGTTTTTT. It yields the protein CAISAGTVEGQLFF.

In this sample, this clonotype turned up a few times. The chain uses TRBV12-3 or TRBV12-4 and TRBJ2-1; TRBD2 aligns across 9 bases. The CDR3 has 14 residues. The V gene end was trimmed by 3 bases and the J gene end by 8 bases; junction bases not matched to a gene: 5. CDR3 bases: TGTGCCAGCAGTTTGTCTAGCGGGAACCATGAGCAGTTCTTC. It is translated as CASSLSSGNHEQFF.

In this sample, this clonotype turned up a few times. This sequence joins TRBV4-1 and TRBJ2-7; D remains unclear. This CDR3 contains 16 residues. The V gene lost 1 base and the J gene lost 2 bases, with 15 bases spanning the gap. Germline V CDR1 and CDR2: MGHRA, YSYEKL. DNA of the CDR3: TGCGCCAGCAGCCAAGCGTTACAGATAGAAACCTACGAGCAGTACTTC. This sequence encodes CASSQALQIETYEQYF.

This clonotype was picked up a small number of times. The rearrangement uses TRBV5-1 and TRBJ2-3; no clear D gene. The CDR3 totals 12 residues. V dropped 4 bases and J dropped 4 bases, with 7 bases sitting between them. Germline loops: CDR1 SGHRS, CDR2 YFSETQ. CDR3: CASSPYPDTQYF. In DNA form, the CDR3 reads TGCGCCAGCAGCCCTTACCCAGATACGCAGTATTTT.

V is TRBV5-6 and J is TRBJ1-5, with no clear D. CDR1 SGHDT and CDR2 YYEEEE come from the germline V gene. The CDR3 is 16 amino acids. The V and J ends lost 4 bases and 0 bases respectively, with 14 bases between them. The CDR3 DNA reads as TGTGCCAGCAGCGCAAGGATCAGAGATAGCAATCAGCCCCAGCATTTT. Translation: CASSARIRDSNQPQHF.

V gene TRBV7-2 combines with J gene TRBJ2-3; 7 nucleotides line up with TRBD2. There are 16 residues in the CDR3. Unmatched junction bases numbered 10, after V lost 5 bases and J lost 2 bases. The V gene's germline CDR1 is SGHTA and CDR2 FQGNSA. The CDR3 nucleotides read TGTGCCAGCAGCCTAGGTGGGGAGGGCCTCACAGATACGCAGTATTTT. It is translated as CASSLGGEGLTDTQYF.

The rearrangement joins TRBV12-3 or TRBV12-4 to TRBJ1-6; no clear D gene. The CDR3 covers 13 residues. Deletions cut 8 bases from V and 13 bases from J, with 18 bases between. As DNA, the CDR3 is TGTGCCAGCTCCCCAAGCCTCCTCGCGCCCCTCCACTTT. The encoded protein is CASSPSLLAPLHF.

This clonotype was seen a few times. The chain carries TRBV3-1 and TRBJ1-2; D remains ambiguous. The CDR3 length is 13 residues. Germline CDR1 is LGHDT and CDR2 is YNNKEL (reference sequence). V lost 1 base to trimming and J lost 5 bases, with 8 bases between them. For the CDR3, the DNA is TGTGCCAGCAGCCAAGTCGACATATATGGCTACACCTTC. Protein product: CASSQVDIYGYTF.

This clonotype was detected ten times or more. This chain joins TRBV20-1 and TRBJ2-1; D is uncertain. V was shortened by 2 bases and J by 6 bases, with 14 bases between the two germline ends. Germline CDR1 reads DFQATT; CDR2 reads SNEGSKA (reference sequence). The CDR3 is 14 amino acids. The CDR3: CSARRMAWGNEQFF. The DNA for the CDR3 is TGCAGTGCTAGAAGGATGGCGTGGGGCAATGAGCAGTTCTTC.

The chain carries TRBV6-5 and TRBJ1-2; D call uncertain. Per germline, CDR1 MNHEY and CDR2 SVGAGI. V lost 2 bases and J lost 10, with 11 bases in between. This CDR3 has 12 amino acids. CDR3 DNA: TGTGCCAGCAGTTACGTTGAGGGAGACTACACCTTC. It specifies CASSYVEGDYTF.

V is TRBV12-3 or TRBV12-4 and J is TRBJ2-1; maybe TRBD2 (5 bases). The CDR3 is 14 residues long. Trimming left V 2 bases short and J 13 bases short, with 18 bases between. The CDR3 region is CASSLSRLAIPQFF. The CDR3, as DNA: TGTGCCAGCAGTTTAAGTCGGCTAGCCATTCCCCAGTTCTTC.

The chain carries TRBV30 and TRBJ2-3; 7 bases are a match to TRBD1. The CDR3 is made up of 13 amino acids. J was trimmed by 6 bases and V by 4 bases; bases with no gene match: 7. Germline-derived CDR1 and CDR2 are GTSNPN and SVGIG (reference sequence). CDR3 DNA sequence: TGTGCCTGGAAGACAGGGAGTACCGATACGCAGTATTTT. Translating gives CAWKTGSTDTQYF.

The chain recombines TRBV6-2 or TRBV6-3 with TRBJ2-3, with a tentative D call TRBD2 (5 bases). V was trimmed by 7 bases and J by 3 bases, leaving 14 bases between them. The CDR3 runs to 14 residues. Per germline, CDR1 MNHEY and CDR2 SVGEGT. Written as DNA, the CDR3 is TGTGCCAGCACGGGAAAGATGGATACAGATACGCAGTATTTT. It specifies CASTGKMDTDTQYF.

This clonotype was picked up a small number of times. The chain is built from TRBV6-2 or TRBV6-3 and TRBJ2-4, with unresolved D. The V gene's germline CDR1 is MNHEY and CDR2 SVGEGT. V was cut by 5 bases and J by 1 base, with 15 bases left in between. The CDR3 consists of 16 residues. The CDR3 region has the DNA TGTGCCAGCAGTACCCTAGGAGCCCCCGCCAAAAACATTCAGTACTTC. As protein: CASSTLGAPAKNIQYF.

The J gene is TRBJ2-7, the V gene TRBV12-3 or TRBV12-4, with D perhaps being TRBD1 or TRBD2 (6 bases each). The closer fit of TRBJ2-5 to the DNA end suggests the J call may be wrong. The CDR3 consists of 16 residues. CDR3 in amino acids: CASSLAVGGRQETQYF. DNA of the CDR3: TGTGCCAGCAGTTTAGCGGTGGGGGGCCGCCAAGAGACCCAGTACTTC.

The CDR3: CASSQALTSGGTSADTQYF. CDR3 nucleotide sequence: TGTGCCAGCAGCCAAGCTTTGACTAGCGGGGGGACGTCCGCAGATACGCAGTATTTT. V and J are TRBV4-2 and TRBJ2-3; 13 bases fit TRBD2. The CDR3 loop spans 19 amino acids. Trimming removed 1 base from V and 4 bases from J; junction bases left unmatched: 11. CDR1 and CDR2 (germline): LGHNA, YNFKEQ.

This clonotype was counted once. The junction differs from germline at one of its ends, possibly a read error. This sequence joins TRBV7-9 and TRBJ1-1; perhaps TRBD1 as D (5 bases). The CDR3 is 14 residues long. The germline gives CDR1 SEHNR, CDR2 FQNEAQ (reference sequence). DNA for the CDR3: TGTACCAGCAGCTTAGGGAGTGGGACGACTGAAGCTTTCTTT. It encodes CTSSLGSGTTEAFF.

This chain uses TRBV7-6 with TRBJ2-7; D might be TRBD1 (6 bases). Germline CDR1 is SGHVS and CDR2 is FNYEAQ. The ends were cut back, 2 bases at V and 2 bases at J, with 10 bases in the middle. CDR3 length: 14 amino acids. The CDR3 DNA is TGTGCCAGCAGCTTAAACAGGGACCCCTACGAGCAGTACTTC. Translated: CASSLNRDPYEQYF.

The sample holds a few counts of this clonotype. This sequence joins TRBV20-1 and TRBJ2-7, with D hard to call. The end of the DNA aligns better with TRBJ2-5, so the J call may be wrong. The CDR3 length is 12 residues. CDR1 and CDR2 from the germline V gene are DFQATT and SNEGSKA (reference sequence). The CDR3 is CSAHYSGETQYF. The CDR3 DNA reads TGCAGTGCTCATTACAGTGGAGAGACCCAGTACTTC.